This is a list of T cell receptor beta chains from one sample in a study of blood T cell repertoires in COVID-19. Here immunoSEQ multiplex PCR was the method, and the copy in TCRdb shows in-frame clones only, minus some. This sample carries about 39,000 clones, 91% of them seen once, and the ten largest clones take about 2.2%. The sequenced sample consisted of peripheral blood. The receptors stem from a man aged 50 to 60 with active COVID-19. Each CDR3 is given with its conserved first and last residue. D genes are given only for firm matches. Size tells how often a clone was seen (once, few, many) or the class of an expanded clone, and some rows leave it out.

TRBV5-1	TRBJ2-5	once	.	TGCGCCAGCAGCTTGGGTGACAGTATAGGGGAAGGAGAGACCCAGTACTTC	CASSLGDSIGEGETQYF
TRBV5-1	TRBJ2-1	.	TRBD1	TGCGCCAGCAGCTCGGATGGACAGGGGACCTACAATGAGCAGTTCTTC	CASSSDGQGTYNEQFF
TRBV5-1	TRBJ1-1	.	.	TGCGCCAGCAGCGAATTGGGAGGCACTGAAGCTTTCTTT	CASSELGGTEAFF
TRBV27	TRBJ1-1	few	.	TGTGCCAGCAGTCTTTCCAGGGACACTGAAGCTTTCTTT	CASSLSRDTEAFF
TRBV4-2	TRBJ1-2	.	.	TGTGCCAGCAGCCAAGAGCCCGAGGGCGGGTATGGCTACACCTTC	CASSQEPEGGYGYTF
TRBV5-4	TRBJ2-3	.	.	TGTGCCAGCTTCATGCGCGGGAACAACAGGGATACGCAGTATTTT	CASFMRGNNRDTQYF
TRBV6-1	TRBJ1-4	.	TRBD1	TGTGCCAGCAGTGAATGGACAGGAACTAATGAAAAACTGTTTTTT	CASSEWTGTNEKLFF
TRBV19	TRBJ1-1	.	TRBD1	TGTGCCAGTACCTTAGGGGGCGAGAACACTGAAGCTTTCTTT	CASTLGGENTEAFF
TRBV6-2/TRBV6-3	TRBJ2-7	.	.	TGTGCCAGCAGTTACTCGCGGCAGCGGTACGAGCAGTACTTC	CASSYSRQRYEQYF
TRBV19	TRBJ2-1	.	TRBD2	TGTGCCAGTAGCCAAAATGGGGGGGGATACTCCTACAATGAGCAGTTCTTC	CASSQNGGGYSYNEQFF
TRBV10-3	TRBJ2-1	.	TRBD2	TGTGCCATCAGGGGGACTAGCGGGACGGACAATGAGCAGTTCTTC	CAIRGTSGTDNEQFF
TRBV30	TRBJ1-6	.	.	TGTGCCTGGAGTCCATCCCAGGGTTCACCCCTCCACTTT	CAWSPSQGSPLHF
TRBV27	TRBJ1-1	few	.	TGTGCCAGCAGTTTACGGGGGTTTGGGACTGAAGCTTTCTTT	CASSLRGFGTEAFF
TRBV30	TRBJ1-3	.	.	TGTGCCTGGAGCAGGGAAATTGGCTCTGGAAACACCATATATTTT	CAWSREIGSGNTIYF
TRBV5-5	TRBJ2-5	once	.	TGTGCCAGCAGCTTCTATCGGACAGCACAAGAGACCCAGTACTTC	CASSFYRTAQETQYF
TRBV18	TRBJ1-6	.	.	TGTGCCAGCTCACCACCGGAGCAGGGGCGCTCACCCCTCCACTTT	CASSPPEQGRSPLHF
TRBV7-2	TRBJ2-7	.	.	TGTGCCAGCAGCCCCGGGGGACTTAGCTCCTACGAGCAGTACTTC	CASSPGGLSSYEQYF
TRBV27	TRBJ1-2	.	TRBD1	TGTGCCAGCAGTGCATATGGGACAGGGGCAAATGGCTACACCTTC	CASSAYGTGANGYTF
TRBV7-2	TRBJ1-5	.	.	TGTGCCAGCAGCTTAGGGAGGGGAGGCAATCAGCCCCAGCATTTT	CASSLGRGGNQPQHF
TRBV7-9	TRBJ2-3	once	TRBD2	TGTGCCAGCAGCTTAGATGGCGGGGGATCCCCCTACACAGATACGCAGTATTTT	CASSLDGGGSPYTDTQYF
TRBV15	TRBJ2-3	.	TRBD2	TGTGCCACCAGCAGAGATCAGCGGGGGGCCCACGTCACAGATACGCAGTATTTT	CATSRDQRGAHVTDTQYF
TRBV4-1	TRBJ2-3	.	TRBD2	TGCGCCAGCAGCCAAGTCCGCGGGAGAGGCACAGATACGCAGTATTTT	CASSQVRGRGTDTQYF
TRBV20-1	TRBJ1-2	once	.	TGCAGTGCTAGTGAAGGCGGGGGTTATGGCTACACCTTC	CSASEGGGYGYTF
TRBV7-8	TRBJ1-6	.	TRBD1	TGTGCCAGCAGCAGAGCCTCCGGGACAGGGTTCTATAATTCACCCCTCCACTTT	CASSRASGTGFYNSPLHF
TRBV7-8	TRBJ2-5	.	.	TGTGCCAGCAGCTTAAGGGGGCGGGGAGAGACCCAGTACTTC	CASSLRGRGETQYF
TRBV7-3	TRBJ2-7	once	TRBD2	TGTGCCAGCAGCGGGGGGGACGGCGGCTCCTACGAGCAGTACTTC	CASSGGDGGSYEQYF